This entry concerns a single T cell receptor beta chain. The antigen is unknown. The CDR3 length is 15 residues. The V and J ends lost 4 bases and 4 bases, in that order; junction bases with no gene match: 7. Germline V lookup: CDR1 MNHGY, CDR2 SAAAGT. The data belong to a study of T cells in localized non-small cell lung cancer. The study's findings and limits: Increased T cell density in blood showed an association with longer overall survival. In uninvolved adjacent lung, T cell clonality reached its highest value, exceeding tumor.

Some clones are missing from TCRdb's copy, which holds only in-frame ones; the method was immunoSEQ multiplex PCR. Here the sample spans some 2,000 clones, more than 20% being singletons. This TCR came from a female donor of 60 years or more with stage I lung adenocarcinoma. This chain uses TRBV6-8 with TRBJ1-2; 9 bases line up with TRBD1. The sequencing used normal lung tissue next to the tumor, collected before any cancer treatment. The CDR3 here is CASSFYRGQSYGYTF. CDR3 coding DNA: TGTGCCAGCAGTTTCTACAGGGGGCAAAGCTATGGCTACACCTTC.